Sequencing of this T cell receptor beta chain was carried out in a study of OX40 agonist ivuxolimab in advanced cancers. About the research overall: The group had a mean age of about 64 years, ranged from about 23 to 85, and was 82.7% male. Study-level results: The study found that CD8+ T cells averaged more expanded clones than CD4+.

The CDR3 runs 13 residues. V was clipped by 5 bases and J by 5 bases, with 12 bases between them. Per germline, CDR1 SQVTM and CDR2 ANQGSEA. Assay used: immunoSEQ multiplex PCR; TCRdb lists only in-frame clones, some missing. The sample lists around 93,000 clones, approximately 87% occurring once. Worth noting for this clone: Its cognate antigen is unknown.

The source was CD4+ or CD8+ T cells sorted from blood, collected in a trial of the OX40 agonist ivuxolimab. This TCR came from an adult with an advanced solid tumor such as melanoma, head and neck, liver or kidney cancer. The chain couples TRBV29-1 to TRBJ2-2, with D possibly TRBD1 on 6 matching bases. The CDR3 sequence: CSVTGMGTGELFF. The CDR3 DNA reads as TGCAGCGTTACAGGGATGGGGACCGGGGAGCTGTTTTTT.